Reported below is one T cell receptor (beta chain). Its antigen is still unknown. The source of the sample is a study of radiotherapy plus CTLA-4 blockade in lung cancer. The overall study: Objective response was observed in about 19% of patients, and disease control in 30% to 35%. Overall study results and limits: Tumor-derived TCR clones expanded in blood after radiotherapy plus ipilimumab.

Each patient with chemo-refractory metastatic non-small-cell lung cancer was treated with focal radiation plus CTLA-4 blockade using ipilimumab. Trimming removed 4 bases from V and 3 bases from J; junction bases left unmatched: 2. The CDR3 is 13 amino acids. Germline CDR1 SGHNT, CDR2 YYREEE (reference sequence). Data came from immunoSEQ multiplex PCR; TCRdb stores just in-frame clones and leaves some out. Of 90,000 to 150,000 clones in the sample, about 77% were seen once. The sample in question was peripheral blood, obtained from a patient treated with radiotherapy plus ipilimumab. The source is a human donor with non-small cell lung cancer who had a partial response to radiotherapy plus ipilimumab. J is TRBJ2-7 and V is TRBV5-4; 9 bases agree with TRBD1. CDR3: CASSRQGVYEQYV. DNA for the CDR3: TGTGCCAGCAGCCGACAGGGGGTCTACGAGCAGTACGTC.